This TCR beta chain emerged from a study of blood T cell repertoires in COVID-19. Study overall: COVID-19 samples, acute and convalescent, were from the United States, Italy and Spain. PBMCs, B-cell-depleted T cells, or T cells were the source of the cDNA or gDNA that made up the material.

Seattle patient enrollment occurred during active infection, with longitudinal follow-up thereafter. The CDR3 has 14 amino acids. V dropped 5 bases and J dropped 12; count of bases not matched to a gene: 5. From germline, CDR1 is SEHNR and CDR2 FQNEAQ (reference sequence). Original handling: Nucleated cell number was recorded as an estimate derived from reference gene primer amplification. This table comes from immunoSEQ multiplex PCR, and its TCRdb copy is limited to in-frame clones, with some not included. From that table come the V and J calls and clone size; the DNA was used to work out D and trimming. The data show approximately 170,000 clones, about four fifths seen once.

The source is a woman of 80 years or more with COVID-19, enrolled during active disease. J is TRBJ2-1 and V is TRBV7-9; TRBD2 matches at 15 bases. Sequencing used peripheral blood. The CDR3 DNA reads as TGTGCCAGCAGCCCAGGGACTAGCGGGGGGAGGCAGTTCTTC. Encoded protein: CASSPGTSGGRQFF.